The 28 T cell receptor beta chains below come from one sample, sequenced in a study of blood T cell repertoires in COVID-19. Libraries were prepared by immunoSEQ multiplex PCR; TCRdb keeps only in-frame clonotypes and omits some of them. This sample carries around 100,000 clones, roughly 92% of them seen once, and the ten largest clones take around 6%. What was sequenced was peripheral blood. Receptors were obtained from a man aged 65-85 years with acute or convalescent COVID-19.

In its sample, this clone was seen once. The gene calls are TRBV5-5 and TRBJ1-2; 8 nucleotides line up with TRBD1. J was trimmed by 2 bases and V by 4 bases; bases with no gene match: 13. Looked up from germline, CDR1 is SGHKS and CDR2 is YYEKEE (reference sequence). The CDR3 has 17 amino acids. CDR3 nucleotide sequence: TGTGCCAGCAGCCGGTCTTTGACAGGGGAACACAACTATGGCTACACCTTC. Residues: CASSRSLTGEHNYGYTF.

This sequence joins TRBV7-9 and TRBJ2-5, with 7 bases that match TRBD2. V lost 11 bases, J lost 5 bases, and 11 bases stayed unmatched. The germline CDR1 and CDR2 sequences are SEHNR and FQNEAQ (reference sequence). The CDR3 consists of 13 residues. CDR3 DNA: TGTGCCGGGGCCGGCGGGAGCGGCGAGACCCAGTACTTC. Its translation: CAGAGGSGETQYF.

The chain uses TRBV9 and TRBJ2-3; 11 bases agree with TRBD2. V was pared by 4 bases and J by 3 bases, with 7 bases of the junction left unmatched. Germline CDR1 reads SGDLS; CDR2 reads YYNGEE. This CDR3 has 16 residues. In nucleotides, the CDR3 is TGTGCCAGCAGCCAGGGACTAGCGGTTTTTACAGATACGCAGTATTTT. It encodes CASSQGLAVFTDTQYF.

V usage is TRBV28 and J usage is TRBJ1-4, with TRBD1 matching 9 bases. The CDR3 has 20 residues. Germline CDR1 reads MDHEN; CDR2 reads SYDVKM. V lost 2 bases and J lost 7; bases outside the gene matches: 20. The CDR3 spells CASSLILPGQGIILGEKLFF. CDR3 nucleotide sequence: TGTGCCAGCAGTTTAATCTTACCGGGACAGGGTATAATATTGGGTGAAAAACTGTTTTTT. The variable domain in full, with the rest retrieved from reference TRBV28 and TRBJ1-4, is DVKVTQSSRYLVKRTGEKVFLECVQDMDHENMFWYRQDPGLGLRLIYFSYDVKMKEKGDIPEGYSVSREKKERFSLILESASTNQTSMYLCASSLILPGQGIILGEKLFFGSGTQLSVL.

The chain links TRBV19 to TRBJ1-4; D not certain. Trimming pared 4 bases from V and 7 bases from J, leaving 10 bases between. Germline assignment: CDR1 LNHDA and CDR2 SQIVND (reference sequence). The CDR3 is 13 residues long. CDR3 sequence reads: CASSKAVGEKLFF. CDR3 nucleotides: TGTGCCAGTAGTAAGGCGGTTGGTGAAAAACTGTTTTTT.

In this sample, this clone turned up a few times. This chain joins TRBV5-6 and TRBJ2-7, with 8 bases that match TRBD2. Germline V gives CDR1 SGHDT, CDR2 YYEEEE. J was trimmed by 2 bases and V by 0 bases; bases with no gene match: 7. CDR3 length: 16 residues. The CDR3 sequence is CASSLAGGHGAYEQYF. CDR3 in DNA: TGTGCCAGCAGCTTGGCGGGAGGGCACGGGGCCTACGAGCAGTACTTC. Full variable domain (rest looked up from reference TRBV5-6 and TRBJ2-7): DAGVTQSPTHLIKTRGQQVTLRCSPKSGHDTVSWYQQALGQGPQFIFQYYEEEERQRGNFPDRFSGHQFPNYSSELNVNALLLGDSALYLCASSLAGGHGAYEQYFGPGTRLTVT.

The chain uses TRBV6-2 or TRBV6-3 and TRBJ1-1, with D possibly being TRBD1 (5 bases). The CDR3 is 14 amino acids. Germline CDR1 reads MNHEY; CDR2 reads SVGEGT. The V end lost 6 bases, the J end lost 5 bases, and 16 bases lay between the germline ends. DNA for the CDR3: TGTGCCAGCAGCCTGCGTCCCGGGGGGACTGAAGCTTTCTTT. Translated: CASSLRPGGTEAFF.

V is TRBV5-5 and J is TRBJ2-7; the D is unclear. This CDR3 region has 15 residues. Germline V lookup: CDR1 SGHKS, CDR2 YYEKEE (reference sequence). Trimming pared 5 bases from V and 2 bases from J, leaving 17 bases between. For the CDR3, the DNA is TGTGCCAGCAGACCCGATCTCCACAGTACCTACGAGCAGTACTTC. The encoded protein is CASRPDLHSTYEQYF.

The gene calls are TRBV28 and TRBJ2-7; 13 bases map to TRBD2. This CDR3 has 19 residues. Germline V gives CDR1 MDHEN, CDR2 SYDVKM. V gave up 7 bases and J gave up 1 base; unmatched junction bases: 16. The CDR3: CASTLLRGLAGQKSYEQYF. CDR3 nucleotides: TGTGCCAGCACCCTACTGAGGGGACTAGCGGGACAAAAGTCCTACGAGCAGTACTTC. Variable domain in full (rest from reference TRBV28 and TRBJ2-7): DVKVTQSSRYLVKRTGEKVFLECVQDMDHENMFWYRQDPGLGLRLIYFSYDVKMKEKGDIPEGYSVSREKKERFSLILESASTNQTSMYLCASTLLRGLAGQKSYEQYFGPGTRLTVT.

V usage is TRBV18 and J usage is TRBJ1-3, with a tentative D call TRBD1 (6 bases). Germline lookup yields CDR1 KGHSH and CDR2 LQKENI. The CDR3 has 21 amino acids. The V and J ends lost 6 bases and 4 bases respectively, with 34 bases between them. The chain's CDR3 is CASSVSPRPTDGTTYGNTIYF. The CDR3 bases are TGTGCCAGCTCCGTTTCCCCAAGGCCGACTGACGGGACAACTTACGGAAACACCATATATTTT. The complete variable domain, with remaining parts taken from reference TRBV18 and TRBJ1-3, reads NAGVMQNPRHLVRRRGQEARLRCSPMKGHSHVYWYRQLPEEGLKFMVYLQKENIIDESGMPKERFSAEFPKEGPSILRIQQVVRGDSAAYFCASSVSPRPTDGTTYGNTIYFGEGSWLTVV.

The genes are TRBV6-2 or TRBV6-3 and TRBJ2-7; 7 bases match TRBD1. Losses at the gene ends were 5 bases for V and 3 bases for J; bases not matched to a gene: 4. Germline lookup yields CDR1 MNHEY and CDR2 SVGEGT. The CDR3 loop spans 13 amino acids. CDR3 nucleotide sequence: TGTGCCAGCAGTGCCACAGGGGACTACGAGCAGTACTTC. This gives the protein CASSATGDYEQYF.

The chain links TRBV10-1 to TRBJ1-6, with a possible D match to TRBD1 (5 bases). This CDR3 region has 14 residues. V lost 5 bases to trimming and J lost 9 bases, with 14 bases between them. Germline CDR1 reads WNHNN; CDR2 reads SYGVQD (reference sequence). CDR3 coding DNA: TGCGCCAGCAGTATCCAGGGCAGAGGTTCACCCCTCCACTTT. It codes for CASSIQGRGSPLHF.

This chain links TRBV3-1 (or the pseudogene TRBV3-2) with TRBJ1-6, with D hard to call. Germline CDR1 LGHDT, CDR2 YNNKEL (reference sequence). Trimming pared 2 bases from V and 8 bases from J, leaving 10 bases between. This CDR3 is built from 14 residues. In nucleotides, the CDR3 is TGTGCCAGCAGCCAACGGTCGGTGGATTCACCCCTCCACTTT. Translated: CASSQRSVDSPLHF.

This chain's CDR3 is CASTTVGQGFNEQYF. CDR3 sequence (DNA): TGTGCCAGCACCACGGTTGGACAGGGTTTCAACGAGCAGTACTTC. This rearrangement joins TRBV28 to TRBJ2-7, with 8 bases identical to TRBD1. V lost 7 bases, J lost 5 bases, and 13 bases stayed unmatched. Germline V gives CDR1 MDHEN, CDR2 SYDVKM. The CDR3 totals 15 residues.

This CDR3 is CASSQAPGTSAHEQFF. The CDR3 DNA follows: TGCGCCAGCAGCCAAGCCCCCGGCACTAGCGCCCATGAGCAGTTCTTC. The chain links TRBV4-1 to TRBJ2-1; 7 positions agree with TRBD2. Germline values: CDR1 MGHRA, CDR2 YSYEKL. V lost 1 base and J lost 8; bases outside the gene matches: 11. CDR3 size: 16 residues.

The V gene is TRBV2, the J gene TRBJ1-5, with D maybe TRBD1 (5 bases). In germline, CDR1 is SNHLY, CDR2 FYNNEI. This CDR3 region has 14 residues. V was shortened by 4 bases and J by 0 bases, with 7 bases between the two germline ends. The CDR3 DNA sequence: TGTGCCAGCAGTGGACAGTATAGCAATCAGCCCCAGCATTTT. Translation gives CASSGQYSNQPQHF.

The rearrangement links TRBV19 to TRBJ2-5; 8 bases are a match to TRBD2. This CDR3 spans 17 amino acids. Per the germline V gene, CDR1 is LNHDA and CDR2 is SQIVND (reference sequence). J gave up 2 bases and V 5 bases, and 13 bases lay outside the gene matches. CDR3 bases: TGTGCCAGTAGTCTGACCAACGTAGCGGGGAATCAAGAGACCCAGTACTTC. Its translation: CASSLTNVAGNQETQYF.

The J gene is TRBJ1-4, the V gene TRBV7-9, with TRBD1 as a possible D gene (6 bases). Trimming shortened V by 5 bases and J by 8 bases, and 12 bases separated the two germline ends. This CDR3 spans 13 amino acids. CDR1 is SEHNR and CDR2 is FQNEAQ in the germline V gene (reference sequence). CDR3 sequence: CASSRGQLEKLFF. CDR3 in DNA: TGTGCCAGCAGCCGTGGACAGCTCGAAAAACTGTTTTTT.

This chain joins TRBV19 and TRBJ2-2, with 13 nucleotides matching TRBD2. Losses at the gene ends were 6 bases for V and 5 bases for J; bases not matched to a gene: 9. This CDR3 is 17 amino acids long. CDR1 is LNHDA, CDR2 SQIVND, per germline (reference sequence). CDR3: CASRKLAGGPQTGELFF. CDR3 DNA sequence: TGTGCCAGTAGGAAACTAGCGGGGGGGCCGCAAACCGGGGAGCTGTTTTTT.

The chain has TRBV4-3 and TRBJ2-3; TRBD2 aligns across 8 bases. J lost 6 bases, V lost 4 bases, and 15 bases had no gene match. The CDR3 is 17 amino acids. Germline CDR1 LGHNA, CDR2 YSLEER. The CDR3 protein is CASSPHLSGGPGDTQYF. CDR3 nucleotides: TGCGCCAGCAGCCCCCATCTTTCGGGAGGGCCTGGGGATACGCAGTATTTT.

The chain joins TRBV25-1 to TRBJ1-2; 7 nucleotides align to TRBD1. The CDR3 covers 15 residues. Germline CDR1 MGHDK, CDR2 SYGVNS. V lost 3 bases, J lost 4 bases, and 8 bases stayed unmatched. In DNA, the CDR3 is TGTGCCAGCAGTGAGAGGGGCAGGGGGATCTATGGCTACACCTTC. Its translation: CASSERGRGIYGYTF.

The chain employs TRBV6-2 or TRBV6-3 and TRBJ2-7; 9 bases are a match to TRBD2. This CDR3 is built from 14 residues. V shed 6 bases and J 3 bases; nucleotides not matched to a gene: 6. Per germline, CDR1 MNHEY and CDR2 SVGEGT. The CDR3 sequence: CASSPPTSGYEQYF. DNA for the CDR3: TGTGCCAGCAGCCCACCGACTAGCGGCTACGAGCAGTACTTC.

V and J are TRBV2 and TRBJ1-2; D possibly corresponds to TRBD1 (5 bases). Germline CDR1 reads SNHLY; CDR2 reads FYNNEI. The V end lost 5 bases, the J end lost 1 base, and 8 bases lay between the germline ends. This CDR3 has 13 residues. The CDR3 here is CASSNRINYGYTF. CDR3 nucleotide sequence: TGTGCCAGCAGTAACAGGATTAACTATGGCTACACCTTC.

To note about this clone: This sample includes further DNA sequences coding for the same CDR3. CDR3 DNA sequence: TGTGCCAGCAGTTTTGGTGGAGCTCAGCCCCAGCATTTT. Its protein is CASSFGGAQPQHF. V gene TRBV12-3 or TRBV12-4 combines with J gene TRBJ1-5, with no clear D. The CDR3 is made up of 13 amino acids. With 3 bases removed from V and 6 bases from J, the gap between germline ends came to 9 bases.

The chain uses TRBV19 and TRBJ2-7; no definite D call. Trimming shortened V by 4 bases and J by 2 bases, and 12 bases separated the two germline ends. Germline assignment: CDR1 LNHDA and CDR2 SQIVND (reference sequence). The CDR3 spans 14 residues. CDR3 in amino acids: CASSTARGTYEQYF. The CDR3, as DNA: TGTGCCAGTAGTACCGCGCGCGGCACCTACGAGCAGTACTTC.

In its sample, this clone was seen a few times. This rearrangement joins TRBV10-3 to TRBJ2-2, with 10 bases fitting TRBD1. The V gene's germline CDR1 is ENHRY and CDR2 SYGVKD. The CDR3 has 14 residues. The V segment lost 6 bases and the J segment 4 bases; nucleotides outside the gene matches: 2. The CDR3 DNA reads TGTGCCATCAGGACAGGGGGCAGCACCGGGGAGCTGTTTTTT. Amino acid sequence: CAIRTGGSTGELFF.

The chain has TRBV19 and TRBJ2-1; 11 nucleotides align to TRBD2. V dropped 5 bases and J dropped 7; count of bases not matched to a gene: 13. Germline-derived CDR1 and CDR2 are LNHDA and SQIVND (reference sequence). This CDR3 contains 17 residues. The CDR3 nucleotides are TGTGCCAGTAGTCGCTCTAAACTAGCGGGAGATTTTAATGAGCAGTTCTTC. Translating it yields CASSRSKLAGDFNEQFF.

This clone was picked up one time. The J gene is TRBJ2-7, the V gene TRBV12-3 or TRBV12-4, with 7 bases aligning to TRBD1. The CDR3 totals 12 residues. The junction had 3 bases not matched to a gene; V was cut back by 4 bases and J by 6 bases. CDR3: CASSSNRGEQYF. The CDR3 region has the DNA TGTGCCAGCAGTTCTAACAGGGGCGAGCAGTACTTC.